This T cell receptor beta chain was sequenced during a study of CD8 T cells in ankylosing spondylitis. The study, taken as a whole, reports: Disease-linked clones reportedly showed significant enrichment in matched ankylosing spondylitis synovial fluid.

In germline, CDR1 is MDHEN, CDR2 SYDVKM. Trimming removed 4 bases from V and 0 bases from J, with 9 bases in between. The CDR3 loop spans 14 amino acids. 5'-RACE, quantitative and with molecular barcodes, yielded the TCR beta libraries. TCRdb fed the 5' RACE reads into MiXCR, producing one record per CDR3 protein. The sample has 250,000 to 350,000 distinct CDR3 sequences, 20% seen once. This clonotype appeared many times. Antigen unknown. The origin of this receptor is a male donor with ankylosing spondylitis or in good health (not recorded which). The material sequenced was blood, either unsorted or a sorted T cell fraction (not recorded which). The chain has TRBV28 and TRBJ1-1, with D unresolved. The CDR3 here is CASSSGRMNTEAFF. The DNA for the CDR3 is TGTGCCAGCAGTTCCGGACGGATGAACACTGAAGCTTTCTTT.